This TCR beta chain is drawn from a study of human T cells and chemical hapten exposure. The CDR3 is 17 residues long. The germline V gene encodes CDR1 SGHVS and CDR2 FQNEAQ. Trimming took 1 base from V and 0 from J, leaving 13 bases between them. Many counts were recorded for this clonotype. Time point given: pre-sensitization, week 0. The treatment here: therapeutic diphenylcyclopropenone sensitization with weekly scalp DPC. A single record per CDR3 protein comes from TCRdb applying MiXCR to the RACE reads. The table includes about 260,000 distinct CDR3 sequences, 7.5% to 10% detected once. The V call is TRBV7-8, the J call TRBJ1-3; D is undetermined. The TCR was taken from a woman aged 40 to 55 with alopecia areata. Some clones in this sample may be carry-over from other donors' samples. This specimen was whole blood, taken in connection with sensitization to the hapten diphenylcyclopropenone (DPC). Written as DNA, the CDR3 is TGTGCCAGCAGCTTAGGGTTTGGCGGGTACTCTGGAAACACCATATATTTT. Translated, it gives CASSLGFGGYSGNTIYF.